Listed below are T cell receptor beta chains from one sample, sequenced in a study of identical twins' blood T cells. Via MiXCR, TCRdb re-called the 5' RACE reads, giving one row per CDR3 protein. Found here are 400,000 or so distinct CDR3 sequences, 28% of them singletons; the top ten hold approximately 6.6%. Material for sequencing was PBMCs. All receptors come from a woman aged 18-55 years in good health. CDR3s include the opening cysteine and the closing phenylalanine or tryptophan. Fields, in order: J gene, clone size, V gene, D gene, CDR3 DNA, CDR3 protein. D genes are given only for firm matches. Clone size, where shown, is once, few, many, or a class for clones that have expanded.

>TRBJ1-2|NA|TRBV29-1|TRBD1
TGCAGCGTCCTGGAGGGGGCGCGGTCCTACACCTTC
CSVLEGARSYTF
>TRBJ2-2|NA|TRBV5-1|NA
TGCGCCAGCAGCTTACCGGTCGGGGAGCTGTTTTTT
CASSLPVGELFF
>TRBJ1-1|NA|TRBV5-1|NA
TGCGCCAGCAGCTCCCGGGGGGATGTCACTGAAGCTTTCTTT
CASSSRGDVTEAFF
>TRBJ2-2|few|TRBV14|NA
TGTGCCAGCAGCCAAGAGATGGGGAACACCGGGGAGCTGTTTTTT
CASSQEMGNTGELFF
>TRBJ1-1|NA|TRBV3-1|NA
TGTGCCAGCAGCCTTCCGGGAGCCCCCGGAGCTTTCTTT
CASSLPGAPGAFF
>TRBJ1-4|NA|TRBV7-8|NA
TGTGCCAGCAGCTCCTTAGCTGGGCAGACAACTAATGAAAAACTGTTTTTT
CASSSLAGQTTNEKLFF
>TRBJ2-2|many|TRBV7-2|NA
TGTGCCAGCAGCTTAGTCTTTAACACCGGGGAGCTGTTTTTT
CASSLVFNTGELFF
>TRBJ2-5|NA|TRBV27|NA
TGTGCCAGCAGTTGGAGATCCGGTCGGTACCAAGAGACCCAGTACTTC
CASSWRSGRYQETQYF
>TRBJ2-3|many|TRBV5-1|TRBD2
TGCGCCAGCAGCTTAGCGGGGGGCACAGATACGCAGTATTTT
CASSLAGGTDTQYF
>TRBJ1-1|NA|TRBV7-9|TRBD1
TGTGCCAGCAGCTTAGACTATCAGGGGGAAAAAGCTTTCTTT
CASSLDYQGEKAFF
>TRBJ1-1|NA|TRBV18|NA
TGTGCCAGCTCACCACCCGGGATCTCGAACACTGAAGCTTTCTTT
CASSPPGISNTEAFF
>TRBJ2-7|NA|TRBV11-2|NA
TGTGCCAGCCGTTCTTTTGACTGGAATTGCGAGCAGTACTTC
CASRSFDWNCEQYF
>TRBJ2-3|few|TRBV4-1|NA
TGCGCCAGCAGCCAAGATCGAGGAAGAGAGACAGATACGCAGTATTTT
CASSQDRGRETDTQYF
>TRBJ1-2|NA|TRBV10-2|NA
TGCGCCAGCAGTTTACAGGGAAAGGAAGGCTACACCTTC
CASSLQGKEGYTF
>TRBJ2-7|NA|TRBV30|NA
TGTGCCCGGAGTGTACGTAGCTCCTACGAGGAGTACTTC
CARSVRSSYEEYF
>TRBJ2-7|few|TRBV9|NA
TGTGCCAGCAGCGTAGGTTTGCTAGCATCCGAGCAGTACTTC
CASSVGLLASEQYF
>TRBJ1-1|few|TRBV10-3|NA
TGTGCCATCAGTGAGTCGGGAGAAGAGAACACTGAAGCTTTCTTT
CAISESGEENTEAFF
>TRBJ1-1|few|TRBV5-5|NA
TGTGCCAGCAGCTTCATAACTGGCCCTGAAGCTTTCTTT
CASSFITGPEAFF
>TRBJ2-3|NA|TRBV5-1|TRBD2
TGCGCCAGCAGAAAATTCCTAGCGGGGACAGATACGCAGTATTTT
CASRKFLAGTDTQYF
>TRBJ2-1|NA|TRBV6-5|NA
TGTGCCAGCAGACCCGACCGATACAATGAGCAGTTCTTC
CASRPDRYNEQFF
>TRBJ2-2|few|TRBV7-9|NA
TGTGCCAGCAGCTCGGGACAAAGGATCGGGGAGCTGTTTTTT
CASSSGQRIGELFF
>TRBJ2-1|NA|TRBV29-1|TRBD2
TGCAGCGTTGAAGATCTTGGGGATAGCGGGAGTATGAGATACAATGAGCAGTTCTTC
CSVEDLGDSGSMRYNEQFF
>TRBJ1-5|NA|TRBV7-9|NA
TGTGCCAGCAGCTTAGGGCTCGGCTATCAGCCCCAGCATTTT
CASSLGLGYQPQHF
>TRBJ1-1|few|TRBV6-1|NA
TGTGCCAGCAGTTCTCCAGGTACTGAAGCTTTCTTT
CASSSPGTEAFF
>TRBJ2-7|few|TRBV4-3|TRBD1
TGCGCCAGCAGCCAAGAGGGACAGACCTCCTACGAGCAGTACTTC
CASSQEGQTSYEQYF
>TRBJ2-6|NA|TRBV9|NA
TGTGCCAGCAGCCTAAATACCGGGCTTAACGTCCTGACTTTC
CASSLNTGLNVLTF
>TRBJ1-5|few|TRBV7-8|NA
TGTGCCAGCAGCTTAGAGGCAGATAGCAATCAGCCCCAGCATTTT
CASSLEADSNQPQHF
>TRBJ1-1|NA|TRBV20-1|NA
TGCAGCGGCAGGTCCATGAACACTGAAGCTTTCTTT
CSGRSMNTEAFF
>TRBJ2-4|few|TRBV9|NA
TGTGCCAGCAGCGTAGGAGGGTCCGGAAACATTCAGTACTTC
CASSVGGSGNIQYF
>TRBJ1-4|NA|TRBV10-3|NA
TGTGCCATCAGTGAGATCGGAGGTGAAAAACTGTTTTTT
CAISEIGGEKLFF
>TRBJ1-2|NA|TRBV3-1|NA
TGTGCCAGCAGCCAAACAGCCACCCGCACCTTC
CASSQTATRTF
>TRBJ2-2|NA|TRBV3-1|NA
TGTGCCAGCAGCCCAGACCTCGGGGCCGTCGGGGAGCTGTTTTTT
CASSPDLGAVGELFF
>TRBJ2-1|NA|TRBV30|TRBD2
TGTGCCTGGAGTGTCTTCAAGCGGGAGAATGAGCAGTTCTTC
CAWSVFKRENEQFF
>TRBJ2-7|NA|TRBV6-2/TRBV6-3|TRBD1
TGTGCCAGCAGACCGACAGGGGCGGGCTACGAGCAGTACTTC
CASRPTGAGYEQYF
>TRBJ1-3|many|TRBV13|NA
TGTGCCAGCAGTTTGGGGGGTGCTGGAAACACCATATATTTT
CASSLGGAGNTIYF
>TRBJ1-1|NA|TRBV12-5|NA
TGTGCTAGTGGTTTGGACAGGGAGGAAGCTTTCTTT
CASGLDREEAFF
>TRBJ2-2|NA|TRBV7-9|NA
TGTGCCAGCAGCCCAAACCTCGGGGGTACCGGGGAGCTGTTTTTT
CASSPNLGGTGELFF
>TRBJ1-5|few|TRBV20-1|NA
TGCAGTGCTAGAGGGGGAGTTAGCAATCAGCCCCAGCATTTT
CSARGGVSNQPQHF
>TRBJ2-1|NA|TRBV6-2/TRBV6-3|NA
TGTGCCAGCAGCTCCTTCCGAGGGCAGTTCTTC
CASSSFRGQFF
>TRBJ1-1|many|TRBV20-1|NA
TGCAGTGCTACTTCCGGGACTGAAGCTTTCTTT
CSATSGTEAFF
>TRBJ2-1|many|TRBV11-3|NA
TGTGCCAGCAGCCCCCGACAACACTCCTACAATGAGCAGTTCTTC
CASSPRQHSYNEQFF
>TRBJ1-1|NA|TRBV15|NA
TGTACCACCAGCATTATACGGGGGGGGGCGGAAGCTTTCTTT
CTTSIIRGGAEAFF
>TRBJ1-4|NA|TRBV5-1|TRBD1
TGCGCCAGCAGCGCCGGATTACAGGGGTGGGCCGGAAAACTGTTTTTT
CASSAGLQGWAGKLFF
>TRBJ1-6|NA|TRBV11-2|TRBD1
TGTGCCAGCAGCTTCCGGACAGGGGTTAACTCACCCCTCCACTTT
CASSFRTGVNSPLHF
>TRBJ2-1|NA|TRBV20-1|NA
TGCAGTGCTAGTCTAGGCCGGCAGTTCTTC
CSASLGRQFF
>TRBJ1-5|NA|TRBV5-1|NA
TGCGCCAGCAGCTTGACAGGATCGAGTCAGCCCCAGCATTTT
CASSLTGSSQPQHF